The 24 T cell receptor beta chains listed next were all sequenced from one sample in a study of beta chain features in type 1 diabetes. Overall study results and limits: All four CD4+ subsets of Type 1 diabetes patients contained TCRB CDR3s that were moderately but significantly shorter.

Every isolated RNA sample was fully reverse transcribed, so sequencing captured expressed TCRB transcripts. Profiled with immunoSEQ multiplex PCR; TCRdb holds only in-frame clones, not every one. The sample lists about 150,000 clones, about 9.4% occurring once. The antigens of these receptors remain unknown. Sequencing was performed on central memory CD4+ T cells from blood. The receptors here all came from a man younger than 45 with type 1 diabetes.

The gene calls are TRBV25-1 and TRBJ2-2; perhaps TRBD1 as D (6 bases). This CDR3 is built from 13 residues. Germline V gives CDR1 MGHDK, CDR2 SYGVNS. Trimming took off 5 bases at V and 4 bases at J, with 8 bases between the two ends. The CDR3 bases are TGTGCCAGCAGTAGGGGGAGCACCGGGGAGCTGTTTTTT. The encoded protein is CASSRGSTGELFF.

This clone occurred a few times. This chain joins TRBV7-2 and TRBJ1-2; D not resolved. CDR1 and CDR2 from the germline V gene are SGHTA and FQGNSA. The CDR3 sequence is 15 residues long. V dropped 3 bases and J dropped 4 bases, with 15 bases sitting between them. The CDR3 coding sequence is TGTGCCAGCAGCTTTGGAGACGGCCGTTCCTATGGCTACACCTTC. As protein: CASSFGDGRSYGYTF.

CDR3 amino acids: CASSPSNYGYTF. The CDR3 DNA sequence: TGTGCCAGCAGTCCCTCCAACTATGGCTACACCTTC. This rearrangement joins TRBV2 to TRBJ1-2; D uncertain. Germline V gene lookup returns CDR1 SNHLY and CDR2 FYNNEI. The CDR3 length is 12 residues. V was shortened by 5 bases and J by 2 bases, with 6 bases between the two germline ends. The variable domain in full, completed from reference TRBV2 and TRBJ1-2, reads EPEVTQTPSHQVTQMGQEVILRCVPISNHLYFYWYRQILGQKVEFLVSFYNNEISEKSEIFDDQFSVERPDGSNFTLKIRSTKLEDSAMYFCASSPSNYGYTFGSGTRLTVV.

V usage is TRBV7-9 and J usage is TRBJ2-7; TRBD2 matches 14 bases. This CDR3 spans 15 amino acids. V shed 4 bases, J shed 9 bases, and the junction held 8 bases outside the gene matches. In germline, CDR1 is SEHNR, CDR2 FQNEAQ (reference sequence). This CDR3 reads CASSSTGLAGVGQYF. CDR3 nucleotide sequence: TGTGCCAGCAGCTCCACGGGACTAGCGGGAGTCGGGCAGTACTTC.

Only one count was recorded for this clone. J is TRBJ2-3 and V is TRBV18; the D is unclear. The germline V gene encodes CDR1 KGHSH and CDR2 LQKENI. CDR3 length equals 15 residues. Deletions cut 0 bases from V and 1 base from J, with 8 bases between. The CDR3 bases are TGTGCCAGCTCACCACCTAATGCAGGCACAGATACGCAGTATTTT. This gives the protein CASSPPNAGTDTQYF.

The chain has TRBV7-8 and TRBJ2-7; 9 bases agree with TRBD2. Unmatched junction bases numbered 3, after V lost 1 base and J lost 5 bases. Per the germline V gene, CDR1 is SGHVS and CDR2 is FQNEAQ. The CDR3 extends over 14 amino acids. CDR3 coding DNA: TGTGCCAGCAGCTTAGTAGCGGGAGCACACGAGCAGTACTTC. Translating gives CASSLVAGAHEQYF. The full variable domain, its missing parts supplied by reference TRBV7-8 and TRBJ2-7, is GAGVSQSPRYKVAKRGQDVALRCDPISGHVSLFWYQQALGQGPEFLTYFQNEAQLDKSGLPSDRFFAERPEGSVSTLKIQRTQQEDSAVYLCASSLVAGAHEQYFGPGTRLTVT.

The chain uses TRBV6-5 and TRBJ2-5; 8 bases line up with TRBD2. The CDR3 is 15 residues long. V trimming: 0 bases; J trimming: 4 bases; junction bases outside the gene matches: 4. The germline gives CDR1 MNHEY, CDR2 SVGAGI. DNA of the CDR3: TGTGCCAGCAGTTACTCTCGGGCGGGAGGAGAGACCCAGTACTTC. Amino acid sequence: CASSYSRAGGETQYF.

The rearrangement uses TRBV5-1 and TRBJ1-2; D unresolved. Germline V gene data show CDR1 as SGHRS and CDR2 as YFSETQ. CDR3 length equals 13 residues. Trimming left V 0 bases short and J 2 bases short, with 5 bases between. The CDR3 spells CASSLDMNYGYTF. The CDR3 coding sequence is TGCGCCAGCAGCTTGGACATGAACTATGGCTACACCTTC.

CDR3 protein: CASSNWQQETQYF. DNA for the CDR3: TGTGCCAGTAGTAATTGGCAACAAGAGACCCAGTACTTC. The V and J genes are TRBV19 and TRBJ2-5; D gene uncertain. V lost 4 bases and J 2 bases, leaving 8 bases between the germline ends. Germline CDR1 reads LNHDA; CDR2 reads SQIVND (reference sequence). This CDR3 comprises 13 residues.

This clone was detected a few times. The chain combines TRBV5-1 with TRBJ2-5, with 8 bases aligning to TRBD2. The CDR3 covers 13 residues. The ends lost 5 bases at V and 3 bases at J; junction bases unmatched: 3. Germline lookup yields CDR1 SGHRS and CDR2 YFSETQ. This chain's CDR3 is CASRQTSEETQYF. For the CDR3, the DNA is TGCGCCAGCAGGCAGACTAGCGAAGAGACCCAGTACTTC.

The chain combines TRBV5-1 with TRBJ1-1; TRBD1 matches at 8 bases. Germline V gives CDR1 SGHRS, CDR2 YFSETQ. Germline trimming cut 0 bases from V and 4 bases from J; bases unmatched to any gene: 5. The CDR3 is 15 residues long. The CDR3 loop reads CASSLETGASTEAFF. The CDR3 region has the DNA TGCGCCAGCAGCTTGGAGACAGGGGCTTCCACTGAAGCTTTCTTT.

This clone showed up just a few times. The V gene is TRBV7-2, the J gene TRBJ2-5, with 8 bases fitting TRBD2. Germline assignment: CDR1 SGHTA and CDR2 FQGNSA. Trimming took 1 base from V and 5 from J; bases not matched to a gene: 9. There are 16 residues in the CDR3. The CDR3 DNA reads TGTGCCAGCAGCTTAGGGAACAGCGGGAGTGCGGAGACCCAGTACTTC. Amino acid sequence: CASSLGNSGSAETQYF.

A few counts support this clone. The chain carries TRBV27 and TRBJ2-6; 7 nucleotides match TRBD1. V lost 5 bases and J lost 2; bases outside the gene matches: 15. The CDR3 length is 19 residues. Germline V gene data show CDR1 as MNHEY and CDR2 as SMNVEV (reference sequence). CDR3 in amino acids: CASSLSPGQTLTGANVLTF. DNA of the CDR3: TGTGCCAGCAGTCTGTCCCCGGGACAGACCCTGACTGGGGCCAACGTCCTGACTTTC.

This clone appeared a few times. Written as DNA, the CDR3 is TGTGCCAGTACGTGGGCGGGACAGCTCCAAGAGACCCAGTACTTC. It codes for CASTWAGQLQETQYF. This rearrangement joins TRBV19 to TRBJ2-5, with D possibly matching TRBD1 (7 bases). In germline, CDR1 is LNHDA, CDR2 SQIVND (reference sequence). Trimming took off 7 bases at V and 1 base at J, with 16 bases between the two ends. The length of the CDR3 is 15 residues.

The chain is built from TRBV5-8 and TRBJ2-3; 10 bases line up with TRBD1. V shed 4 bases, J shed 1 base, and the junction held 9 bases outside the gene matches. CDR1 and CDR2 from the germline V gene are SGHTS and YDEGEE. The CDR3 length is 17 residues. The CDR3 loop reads CASSVGTGAFGTDTQYF. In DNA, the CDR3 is TGTGCCAGCAGCGTCGGGACAGGGGCCTTTGGCACAGATACGCAGTATTTT.

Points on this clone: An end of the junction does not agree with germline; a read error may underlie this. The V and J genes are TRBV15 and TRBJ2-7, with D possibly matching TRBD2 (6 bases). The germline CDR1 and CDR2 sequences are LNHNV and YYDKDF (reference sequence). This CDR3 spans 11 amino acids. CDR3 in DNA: TGTGCCACCGGCAGCGGGTACGAGCAGTACTTC. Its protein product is CATGSGYEQYF.

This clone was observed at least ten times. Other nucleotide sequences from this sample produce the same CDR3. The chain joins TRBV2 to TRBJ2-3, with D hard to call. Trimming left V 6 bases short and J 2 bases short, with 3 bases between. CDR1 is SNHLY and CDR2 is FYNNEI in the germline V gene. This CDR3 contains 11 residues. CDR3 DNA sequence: TGTGCCAGCAGCTACACAGATACGCAGTATTTT. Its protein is CASSYTDTQYF.

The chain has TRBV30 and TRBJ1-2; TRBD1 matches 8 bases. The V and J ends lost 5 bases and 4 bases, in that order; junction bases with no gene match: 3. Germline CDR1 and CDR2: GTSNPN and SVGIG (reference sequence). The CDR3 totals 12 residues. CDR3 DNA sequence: TGTGCCTGGTCGACAGGGGCCTATGGCTACACCTTC. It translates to CAWSTGAYGYTF.

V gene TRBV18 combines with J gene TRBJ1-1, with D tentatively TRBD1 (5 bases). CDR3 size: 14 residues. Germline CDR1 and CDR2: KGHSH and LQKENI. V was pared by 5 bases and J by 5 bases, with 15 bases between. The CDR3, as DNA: TGTGCCAGCTCAACCCGACAGCCGAGGACTGAAGCTTTCTTT. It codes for CASSTRQPRTEAFF.

CDR3 loop: CASSFSGTGYTDTQYF. In nucleotides, the CDR3 is TGCGCCAGCAGCTTTTCCGGGACAGGGTACACAGATACGCAGTATTTT. This chain links TRBV5-1 with TRBJ2-3; TRBD1 agrees at 9 bases. The germline gives CDR1 SGHRS, CDR2 YFSETQ. The CDR3 totals 16 residues. V lost 2 bases and J lost 2; bases outside the gene matches: 6.

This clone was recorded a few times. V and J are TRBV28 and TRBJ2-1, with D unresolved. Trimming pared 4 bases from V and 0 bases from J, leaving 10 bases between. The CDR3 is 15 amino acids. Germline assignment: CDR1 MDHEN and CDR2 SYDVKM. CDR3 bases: TGTGCCAGCAGTTCACGGTGGAGCTCCTACAATGAGCAGTTCTTC. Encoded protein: CASSSRWSSYNEQFF.

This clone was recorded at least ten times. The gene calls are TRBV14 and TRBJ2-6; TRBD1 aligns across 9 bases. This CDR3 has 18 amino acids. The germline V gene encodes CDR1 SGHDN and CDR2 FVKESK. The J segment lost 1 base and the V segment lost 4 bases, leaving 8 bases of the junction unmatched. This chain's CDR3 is CASSLGQGPSSGANVLTF. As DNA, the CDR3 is TGTGCCAGCAGCCTGGGACAGGGCCCTTCGTCTGGGGCCAACGTCCTGACTTTC. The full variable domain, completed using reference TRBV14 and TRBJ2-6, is EAGVTQFPSHSVIEKGQTVTLRCDPISGHDNLYWYRRVMGKEIKFLLHFVKESKQDESGMPNNRFLAERTGGTYSTLKVQPAELEDSGVYFCASSLGQGPSSGANVLTFGAGSRLTVL.

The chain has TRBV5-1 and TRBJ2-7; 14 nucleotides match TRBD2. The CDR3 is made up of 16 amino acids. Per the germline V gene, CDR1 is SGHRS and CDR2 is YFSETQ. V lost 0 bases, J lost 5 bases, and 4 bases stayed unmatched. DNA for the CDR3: TGCGCCAGCAGCTTGGGGGGACTAGCGGGAGATAACGAGCAGTACTTC. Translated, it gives CASSLGGLAGDNEQYF.

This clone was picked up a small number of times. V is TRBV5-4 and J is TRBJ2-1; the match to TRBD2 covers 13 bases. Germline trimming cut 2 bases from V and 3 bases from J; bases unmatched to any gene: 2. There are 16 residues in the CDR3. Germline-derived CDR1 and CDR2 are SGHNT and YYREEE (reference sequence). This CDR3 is CASSFGTSGIYNEQFF. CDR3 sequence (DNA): TGTGCCAGCAGCTTTGGGACTAGCGGGATCTACAATGAGCAGTTCTTC.